This section outlines one TCR beta chain sequence together with its context. Its target is unknown. Germline V gene data show CDR1 as SGDLS and CDR2 as YYNGEE. V was clipped by 3 bases and J by 2 bases; unmatched bases: 2. This CDR3 is built from 14 residues. TCRdb used MiXCR to reprocess the 5' RACE reads, holding one entry per CDR3 protein. The sample consists of approximately 700,000 distinct CDR3 sequences, 18% of them appearing once. The data stem from a study of identical twins. Study conclusions and caveats: Models underestimated how often monozygotic twins shared out-of-frame TCR alpha.

The same sample was also used in a study of T cells expressing NK-cell markers. That source adds: TCR beta repertoires came from sorted CD3+CD56+NKG2C+, CD3+CD56+NKG2C- and CD3+CD56-NKG2C+ T cells. Seropositivity for HCMV was found in most of the eight sequenced donors, with one seronegative. For a handful of donors, these clonotypes were likewise the leading ones in the CD3+CD56-NKG2C+ fraction.

The sequencing sample was made of PBMCs. V is TRBV9 and J is TRBJ1-2; TRBD1 agrees at 9 bases. This clonotype originated in a woman between 18 and 30 years old in good health. CDR3 sequence: CASSGTGVNYGYTF. The DNA of the CDR3 is TGTGCCAGCAGCGGGACAGGGGTCAACTATGGCTACACCTTC.